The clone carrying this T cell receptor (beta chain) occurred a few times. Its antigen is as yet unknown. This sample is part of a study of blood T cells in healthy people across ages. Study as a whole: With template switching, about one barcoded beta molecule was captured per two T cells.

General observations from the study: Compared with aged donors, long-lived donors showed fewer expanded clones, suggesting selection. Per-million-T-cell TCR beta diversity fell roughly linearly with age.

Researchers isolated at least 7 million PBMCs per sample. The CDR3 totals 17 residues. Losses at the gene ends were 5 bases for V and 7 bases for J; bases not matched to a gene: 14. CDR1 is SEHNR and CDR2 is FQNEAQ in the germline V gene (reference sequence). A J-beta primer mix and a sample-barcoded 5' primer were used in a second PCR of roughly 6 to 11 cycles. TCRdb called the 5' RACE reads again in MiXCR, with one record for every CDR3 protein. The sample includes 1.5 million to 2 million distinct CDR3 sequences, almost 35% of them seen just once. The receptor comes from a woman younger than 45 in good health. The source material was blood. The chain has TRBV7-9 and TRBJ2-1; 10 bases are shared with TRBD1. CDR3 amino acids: CASSGTSGQGYWNEQFF. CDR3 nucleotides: TGTGCCAGCAGCGGCACCTCGGGACAGGGGTATTGGAATGAGCAGTTCTTC.